The entry below describes one T cell receptor (beta chain). The CDR3 is made up of 16 amino acids. After removal of 4 bases from V and 4 bases from J, the junction contained 12 bases not matched to a gene. CDR1 and CDR2 (germline): SGHAT, FQNNGV. These data are taken from a study of technical replicates of blood from a few donors. Measured with immunoSEQ multiplex PCR; TCRdb has only the in-frame clones, and not every one. The repertoire includes just under 100,000 clones, approximately 95% of them detected once, and around 0.21% sits in the top ten. This sequence was found in a human donor in good health. Material: T cells isolated from PBMCs. The V call is TRBV11-2, the J call TRBJ1-2; TRBD1 matches at 7 bases. The CDR3 DNA reads TGTGCCAGCAGCTCCAGATGGACAGGCTTCACCTATGGCTACACCTTC. Protein sequence: CASSSRWTGFTYGYTF.